This T cell receptor beta chain emerged from a study of blood T cell repertoires in COVID-19. Study background: The analysed material was cDNA or gDNA that came from T cells, B-cell-depleted T cells, or PBMCs.

In assigning cohorts, the study relied on participant-reported clinical history. Authors' processing steps: Reference gene primer amplification gave nucleated cell count estimates. Repertoires were generated with immunoSEQ multiplex PCR, while TCRdb's copy carries only in-frame clones and drops some. The DNA gave D and trimming, while V, J and clone size come from that table. Here the sample spans 310,000 or so clones, just over 85% being singletons. Germline V gene data show CDR1 as SGHTA and CDR2 as FQGTGA. V trimming: 1 base; J trimming: 2 bases; junction bases outside the gene matches: 4. The CDR3 has 16 amino acids. This clone turned up a few times.

This sequence originates from a woman aged 18-29 years who had recovered from COVID-19. Sequenced sample: PBMCs or T cells enriched from blood (not recorded which). The rearrangement joins TRBV7-3 to TRBJ2-2; 7 bases align to TRBD2. CDR3 sequence: CASSLRSSGNTGELFF. In nucleotides, the CDR3 is TGTGCCAGCAGCTTAAGGTCTAGCGGAAACACCGGGGAGCTGTTTTTT. Based on the CDR3 plus reference TRBV7-3 and TRBJ2-2, the full variable domain is GAGVSQTPSNKVTEKGKYVELRCDPISGHTALYWYRQSLGQGPEFLIYFQGTGAADDSGLPNDRFFAVRPEGSVSTLKIQRTERGDSAVYLCASSLRSSGNTGELFFGEGSRLTVL.